This T cell receptor (beta chain) derives from a study of human T cells and chemical hapten exposure. As for time point: patch test 1, 2 weeks after DPC sensitization. Treatment denoted: therapeutic diphenylcyclopropenone sensitization with weekly scalp DPC. In the library, unique molecular identifiers were attached to individual cDNA molecules. Using its own MiXCR run on the RACE reads, TCRdb lists one record per CDR3 protein. The table lists about 380,000 distinct CDR3 sequences, 4% to 5.5% of them singletons, with approximately 2.5% in the top ten. This clonotype was found many times. The TCR originated in a woman aged 45-65 years with alopecia areata. Some clones in this sample may be carry-over from other donors' samples. The sample consisted of whole blood, taken in connection with sensitization to the hapten diphenylcyclopropenone (DPC).

The CDR3 sequence: CASSPEAVYGYTF. The CDR3 nucleotides are TGTGCCAGCAGTCCTGAGGCGGTCTATGGCTACACCTTC. The V call is TRBV6-5, the J call TRBJ1-2; D ambiguous. V was cut by 5 bases and J by 4 bases, with 11 bases left in between. From germline, CDR1 is MNHEY and CDR2 SVGAGI. The CDR3 sequence is 13 residues long.